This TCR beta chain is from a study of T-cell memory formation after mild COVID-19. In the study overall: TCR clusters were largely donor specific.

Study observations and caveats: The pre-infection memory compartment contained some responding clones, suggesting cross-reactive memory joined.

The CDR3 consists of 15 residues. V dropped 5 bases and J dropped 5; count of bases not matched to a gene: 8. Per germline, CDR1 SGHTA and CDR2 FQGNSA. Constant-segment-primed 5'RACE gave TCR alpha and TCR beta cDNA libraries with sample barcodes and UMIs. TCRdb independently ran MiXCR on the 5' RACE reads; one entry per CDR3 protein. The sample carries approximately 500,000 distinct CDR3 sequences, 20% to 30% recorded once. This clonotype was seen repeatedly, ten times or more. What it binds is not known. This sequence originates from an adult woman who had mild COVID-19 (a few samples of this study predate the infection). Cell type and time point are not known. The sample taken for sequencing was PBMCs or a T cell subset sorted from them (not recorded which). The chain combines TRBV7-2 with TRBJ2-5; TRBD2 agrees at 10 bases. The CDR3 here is CASSPSGRAGETQYF. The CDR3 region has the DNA TGTGCCAGCAGCCCGAGCGGGAGGGCCGGGGAGACCCAGTACTTC.